The T cell receptor beta chain under discussion was sequenced for a study of vaccination and CD4 T cells after COVID-19 (dated by TCRdb to between 2021 and 2023). Background for the entire study: Convalescent patients had a positive SARS-CoV-2 result on nasal swab PCR, and of these patients, nine had mild disease and one had severe disease. Post-COVID blood samples were collected from convalescent patients a median of around 100 days after diagnosis, with a range of about 35 to 161 days. In control cultures, a CEFX viral epitope pool was used as positive control, an HIV-1 Nef peptide pool was used as negative control, or no peptide was added. The convalescent cohort included six males and four females, with two Hispanic individuals, seven Caucasians, two Asians and one multiracial person. Post-vaccine blood samples were obtained a median of approximately 74 days after the second vaccine dose, with a range of roughly 14 to 241 days. Participants got two doses of the Pfizer-BioNTech BNT162b2 vaccine (n=8) or two doses of the Moderna mRNA-1273 vaccine (n=2). Overlapping spike peptide pools from SARS-CoV-2 and from the common cold coronaviruses HCoV-NL63, HCoV-OC43 and HCoV-229E were used as culture stimuli. In more than eight COVID-19 convalescent patients and several infection-naive healthy vaccine recipients, researchers compared the spike-specific CD4+ TCR repertoire from before mRNA vaccination with the repertoire from after.

What the research found in general, with its limitations: An increase in the median number of SARS-CoV-2-reactive clonotypes from 20 to 25 after infection to roughly 39 after vaccination was observed, but the change was not found to be significant. Relatively few convalescent patients were included in the study, and early timepoints after natural infection were not analyzed. Of the vaccine-specific clones found in convalescent patients, nearly all (304 of 307) were mono-reactive for SARS-CoV-2 spike instead of being cross-reactive with common cold coronaviruses. In convalescent patients, a median around 86% of post-vaccine SARS-CoV-2-reactive clones were detected only after vaccination, suggesting vaccine-specific priming.

The treatment or condition label of this sample denotes: approximately nine-day PBMC culture with coronavirus spike peptide pools or control peptides (ViraFEST assay). To expand antigen-specific T cells with peptide pools and then pick out the expanded clonotypes through TCR sequencing, the study relied on the ViraFEST assay. The convalescent patients' positive SARS-CoV-2 PCR tests were from March to December 2020, which was before the Alpha, Beta and Delta variants emerged in the United States. Each well held around 1.9 million PBMCs cultured with 9 to 10 ug/ml peptide pools in IMDM containing about 5% human AB serum and roughly 10 IU/ml IL-2. Half of the culture medium was replaced with fresh IL-2-containing medium on days 3 and 7. After about nine days of culture, CD4+ T cells were isolated by negative selection with the EasySep CD4+ T cell isolation kit. Ficoll-Paque Plus gradient centrifugation was used to isolate PBMCs from whole blood, and the isolated PBMCs were then either used fresh or cryopreserved at -140C. Culture conditions were generally each tested in triplicate wells.

As concerns this clonotype: Which antigen it targets is not known. No much larger clonotype is one base removed from it; base qualities were not supplied.

The library was made by PCR. DNA from cultured CD4+ T cells was subjected to TCR sequencing with the Oncomine TCR Beta short-read assay at the Johns Hopkins FTIC core. The QIAamp micro DNA kit was used to extract genomic DNA from the cultured CD4+ T cells. Oncomine TCR Beta libraries made from cultured CD4+ T cells were pooled using unique dual indexes and sequenced on an Illumina iSeq 100. Per the source publication's procedure: Non-productive sequences were removed, and CDR3s not starting with C, not ending with F or W, or shorter than 7 amino acids were discarded. The MANAFEST web application was used to identify antigen-specific clonotypes by comparing peptide-stimulated wells against reference wells and other culture wells. For a clone to be called positive, the clone needed an FDR below 0.05, an odds ratio above 5, and a productive frequency above 0.1% in at least two of three replicate wells. A clonotype was classed as cross-reactive if the clonotype showed significant expansion both in SARS-CoV-2 spike wells and in at least one common cold coronavirus spike condition. Similarity between CDR3 sequences was evaluated in R version 3.6.1 using Levenshtein distances (stringdist) and unrooted phylogenetic trees (ape). The raw public reads went through TCRdb reprocessing: fastp at Q25, MiXCR clone calling, in-frame beta chains kept. Rows with one shared CDR3 protein collapse into an entry with the most common genes and DNA. Here the V and J calls rest on TCRdb's processing, not on the authors' analysis. This sample comprises some 18,000 distinct CDR3 sequences, around 45% of them detected only once. Approximately 7% of the sample is taken by the ten largest.

The germline V gene gives CDR1 as MNHNS and CDR2 as SASEGT. V is pruned by 7 bases and J by 7 bases, leaving 11 bases of the junction without a gene match. Including the terminal cysteine and phenylalanine, the CDR3 comprises 16 residues. Only the CDR3 DNA stays, 48 bases, in frame from base 1. The V gene is TRBV6-1 and the J gene is TRBJ2-2; 11 bases in the junction line up with TRBD2. Sequenced material: CD4+ T cells from blood, cultured in vitro, taken after SARS-CoV-2 vaccination. The receptor was derived from a human donor who had recovered from COVID-19. The DNA sequence is TGTGCCAGCATAGTGACTAGCGGGATTAACGGCGGGGAGCTGTTTTTT. It translates to CASIVTSGINGGELFF.